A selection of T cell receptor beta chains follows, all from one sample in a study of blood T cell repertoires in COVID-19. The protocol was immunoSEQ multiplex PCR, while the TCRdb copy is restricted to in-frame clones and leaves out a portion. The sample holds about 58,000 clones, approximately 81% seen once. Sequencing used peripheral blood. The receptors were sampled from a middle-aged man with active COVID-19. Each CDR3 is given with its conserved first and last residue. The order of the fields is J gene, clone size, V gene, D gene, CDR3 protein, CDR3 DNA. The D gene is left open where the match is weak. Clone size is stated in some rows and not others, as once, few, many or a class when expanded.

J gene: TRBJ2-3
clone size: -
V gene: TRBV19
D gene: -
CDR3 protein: CASSIVGPITSTDTQYF
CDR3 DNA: TGTGCCAGTAGTATAGTGGGGCCTATTACTAGCACAGATACGCAGTATTTT

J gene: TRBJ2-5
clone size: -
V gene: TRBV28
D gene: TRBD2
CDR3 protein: CASITSGQETQYF
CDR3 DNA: TGTGCCAGCATTACTAGCGGCCAAGAGACCCAGTACTTC

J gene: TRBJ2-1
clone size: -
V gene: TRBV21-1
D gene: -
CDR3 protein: CASRLAGERRFF
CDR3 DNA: TGTGCCAGCAGGCTAGCGGGAGAAAGAAGGTTCTTC

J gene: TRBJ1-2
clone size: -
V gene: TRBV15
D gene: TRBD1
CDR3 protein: CATSAPGTGGGYGYTF
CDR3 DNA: TGTGCCACCAGCGCTCCTGGGACAGGAGGAGGCTATGGCTACACCTTC

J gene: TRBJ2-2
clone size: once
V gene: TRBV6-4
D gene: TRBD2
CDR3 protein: CASSDLTDTSGKTSASNTGELFF
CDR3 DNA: TGTGCCAGCAGTGACCTTACCGACACCTCCGGGAAGACTAGCGCATCGAACACCGGGGAGCTGTTTTTT

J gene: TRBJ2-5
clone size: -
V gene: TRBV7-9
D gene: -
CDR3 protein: CASSLGVDSQETQYF
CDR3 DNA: TGTGCCAGCAGCTTAGGGGTGGACAGCCAAGAGACCCAGTACTTC

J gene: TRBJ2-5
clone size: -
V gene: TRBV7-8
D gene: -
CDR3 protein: CASSKENQETQYF
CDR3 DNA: TGTGCCAGCAGTAAAGAGAACCAAGAGACCCAGTACTTC

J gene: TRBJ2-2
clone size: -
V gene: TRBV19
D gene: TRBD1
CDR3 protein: CASSILAGTGRTGELFF
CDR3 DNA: TGTGCCAGTAGTATTTTAGCCGGGACAGGTCGGACCGGGGAGCTGTTTTTT

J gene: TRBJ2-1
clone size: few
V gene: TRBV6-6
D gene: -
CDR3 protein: CASSYSSTRYNEQFF
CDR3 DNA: TGTGCCAGCAGTTACTCGAGCACTAGGTACAATGAGCAGTTCTTC

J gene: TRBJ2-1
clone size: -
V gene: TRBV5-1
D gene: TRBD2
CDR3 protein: CASSFPGSGIGQFF
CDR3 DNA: TGCGCCAGCAGCTTCCCGGGTAGCGGGATCGGTCAGTTCTTC

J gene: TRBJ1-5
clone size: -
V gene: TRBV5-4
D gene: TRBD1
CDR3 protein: CASSLDEGGSHQPQHF
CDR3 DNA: TGTGCCAGCAGCTTGGATGAAGGGGGCTCGCATCAGCCCCAGCATTTT